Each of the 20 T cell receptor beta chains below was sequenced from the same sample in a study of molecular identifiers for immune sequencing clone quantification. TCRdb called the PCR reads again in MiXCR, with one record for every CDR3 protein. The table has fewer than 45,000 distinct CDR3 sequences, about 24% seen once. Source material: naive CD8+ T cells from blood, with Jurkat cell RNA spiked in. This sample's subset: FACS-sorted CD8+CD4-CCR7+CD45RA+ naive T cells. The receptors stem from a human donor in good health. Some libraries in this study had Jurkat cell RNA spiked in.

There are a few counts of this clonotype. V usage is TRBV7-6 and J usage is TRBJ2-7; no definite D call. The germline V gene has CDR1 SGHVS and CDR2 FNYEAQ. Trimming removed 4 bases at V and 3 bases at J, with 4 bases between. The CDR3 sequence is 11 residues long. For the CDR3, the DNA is TGTGCCAGCAGCTCGCACTACGAGCAGTACTTC. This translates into CASSSHYEQYF.

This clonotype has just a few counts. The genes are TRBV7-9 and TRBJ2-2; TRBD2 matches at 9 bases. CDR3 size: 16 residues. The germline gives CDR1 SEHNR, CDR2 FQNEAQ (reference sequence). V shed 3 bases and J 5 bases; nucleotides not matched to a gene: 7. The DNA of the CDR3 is TGTGCCAGCAGCTTCTCATTAGCGGGAGAGACCGGGGAGCTGTTTTTT. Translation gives CASSFSLAGETGELFF. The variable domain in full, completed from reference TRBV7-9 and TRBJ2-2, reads DTGVSQNPRHKITKRGQNVTFRCDPISEHNRLYWYRQTLGQGPEFLTYFQNEAQLEKSRLLSDRFSAERPKGSFSTLEIQRTEQGDSAMYLCASSFSLAGETGELFFGEGSRLTVL.

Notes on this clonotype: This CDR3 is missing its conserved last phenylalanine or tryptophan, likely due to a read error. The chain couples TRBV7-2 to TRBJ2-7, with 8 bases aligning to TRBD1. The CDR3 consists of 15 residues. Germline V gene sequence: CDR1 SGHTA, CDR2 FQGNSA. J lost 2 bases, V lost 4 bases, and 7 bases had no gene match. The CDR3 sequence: CASSSTGVIAYEQYL. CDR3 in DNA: TGTGCCAGCAGCTCGACAGGGGTAATTGCCTACGAGCAGTACTTA.

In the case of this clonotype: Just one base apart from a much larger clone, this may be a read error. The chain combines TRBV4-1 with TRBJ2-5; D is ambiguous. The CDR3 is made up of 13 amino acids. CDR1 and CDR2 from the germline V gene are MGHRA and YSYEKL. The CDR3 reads CASSQGQQEAQYF. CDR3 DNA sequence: TGCGCCAGCAGCCAAGGTCAGCAAGAGGCCCAGTACTTC.

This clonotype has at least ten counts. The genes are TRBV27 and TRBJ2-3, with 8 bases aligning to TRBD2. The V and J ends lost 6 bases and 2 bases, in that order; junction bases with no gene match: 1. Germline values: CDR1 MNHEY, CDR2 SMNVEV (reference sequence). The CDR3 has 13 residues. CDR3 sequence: CASSGGDTDTQYF. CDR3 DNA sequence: TGTGCCAGCAGCGGGGGGGACACAGATACGCAGTATTTT.

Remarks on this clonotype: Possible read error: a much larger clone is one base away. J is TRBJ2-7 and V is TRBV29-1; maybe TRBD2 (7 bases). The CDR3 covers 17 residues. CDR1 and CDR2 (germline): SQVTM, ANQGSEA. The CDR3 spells CSVEQGLGLAGAYKQYF. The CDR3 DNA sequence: TGCAGCGTTGAACAGGGGTTGGGGTTAGCGGGCGCCTACAAGCAGTACTTC.

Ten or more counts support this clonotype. The CDR3: CASSHDMGGWYNEQFF. CDR3 sequence (DNA): TGCGCCAGCAGCCATGACATGGGGGGCTGGTACAATGAGCAGTTCTTC. V and J are TRBV4-1 and TRBJ2-1; D tentatively fits TRBD1 or TRBD2 (6 bases each). The germline V gene encodes CDR1 MGHRA and CDR2 YSYEKL. This CDR3 has 16 amino acids. The ends were cut back, 3 bases at V and 4 bases at J, with 16 bases in the middle.

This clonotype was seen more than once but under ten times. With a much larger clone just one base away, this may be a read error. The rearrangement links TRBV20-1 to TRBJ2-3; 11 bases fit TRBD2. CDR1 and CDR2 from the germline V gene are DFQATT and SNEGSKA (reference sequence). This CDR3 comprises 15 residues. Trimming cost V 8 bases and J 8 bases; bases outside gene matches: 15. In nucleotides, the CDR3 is TGCAGTTCAGGCCCCACTAGCGGGAGTGGAGGTACGCAGTATTTT. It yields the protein CSSGPTSGSGGTQYF.

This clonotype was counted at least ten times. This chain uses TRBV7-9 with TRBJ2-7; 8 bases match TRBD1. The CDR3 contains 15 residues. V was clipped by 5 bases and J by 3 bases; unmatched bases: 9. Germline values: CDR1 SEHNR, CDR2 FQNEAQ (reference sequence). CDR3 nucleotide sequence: TGTGCCAGCAGCCCCGCCGGGACAGGCGGCTACGAGCAGTACTTC. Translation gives CASSPAGTGGYEQYF.

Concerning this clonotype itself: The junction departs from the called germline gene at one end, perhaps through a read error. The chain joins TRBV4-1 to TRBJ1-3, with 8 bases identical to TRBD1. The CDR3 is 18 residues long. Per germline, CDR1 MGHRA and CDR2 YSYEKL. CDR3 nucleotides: TGCGCCCGCAGCCAGGACCGACAGGGGACACACTCTGGAAACACCATATATTTT. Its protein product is CARSQDRQGTHSGNTIYF.

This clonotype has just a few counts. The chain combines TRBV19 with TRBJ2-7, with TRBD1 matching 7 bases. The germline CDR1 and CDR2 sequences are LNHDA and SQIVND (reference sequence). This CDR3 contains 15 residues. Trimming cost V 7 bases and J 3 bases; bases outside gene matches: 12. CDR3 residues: CASTRTGVGDYEQYF. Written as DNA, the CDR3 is TGTGCCAGTACCCGTACAGGGGTGGGCGACTACGAGCAGTACTTC.

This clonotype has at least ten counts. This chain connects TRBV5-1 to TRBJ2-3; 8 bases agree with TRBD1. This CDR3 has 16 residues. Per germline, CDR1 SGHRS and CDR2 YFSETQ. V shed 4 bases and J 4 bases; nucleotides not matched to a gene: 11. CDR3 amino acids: CASSTWTGSDPDTQYF. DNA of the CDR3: TGCGCCAGCAGCACCTGGACAGGGTCTGACCCAGATACGCAGTATTTT.

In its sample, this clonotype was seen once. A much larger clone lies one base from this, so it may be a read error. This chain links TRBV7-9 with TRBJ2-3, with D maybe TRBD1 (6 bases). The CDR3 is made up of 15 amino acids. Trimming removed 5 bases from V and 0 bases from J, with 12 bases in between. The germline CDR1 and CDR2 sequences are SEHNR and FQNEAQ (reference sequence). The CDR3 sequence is CASSRQVGSTDTQYF. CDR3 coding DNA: TGTGCCAGCAGCCGACAGGTTGGGAGCACAGATACGCAGTATTTT.

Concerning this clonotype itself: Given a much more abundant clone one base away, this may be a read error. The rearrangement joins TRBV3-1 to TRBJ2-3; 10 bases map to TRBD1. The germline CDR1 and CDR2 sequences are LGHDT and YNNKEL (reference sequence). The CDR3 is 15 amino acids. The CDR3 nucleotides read TGTGCCAGCAGCCTCCGGGACAGGGGAACAGATACGCTGTATTTT. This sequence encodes CASSLRDRGTDTLYF.

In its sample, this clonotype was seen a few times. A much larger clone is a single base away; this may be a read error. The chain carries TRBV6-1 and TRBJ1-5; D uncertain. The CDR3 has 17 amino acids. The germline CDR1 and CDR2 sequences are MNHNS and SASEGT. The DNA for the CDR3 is TGTGCCAGCAGTGAAGCGCTTCCGGCAGTTCTCAATCCGCCCCAGCATTTT. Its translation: CASSEALPAVLNPPQHF.

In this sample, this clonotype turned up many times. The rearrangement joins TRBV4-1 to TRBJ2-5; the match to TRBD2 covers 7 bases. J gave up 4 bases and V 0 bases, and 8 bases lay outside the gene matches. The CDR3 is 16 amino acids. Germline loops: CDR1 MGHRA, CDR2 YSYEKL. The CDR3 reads CASSQDASGGLETQYF. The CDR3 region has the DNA TGCGCCAGCAGCCAAGATGCTAGCGGAGGTTTAGAGACCCAGTACTTC.

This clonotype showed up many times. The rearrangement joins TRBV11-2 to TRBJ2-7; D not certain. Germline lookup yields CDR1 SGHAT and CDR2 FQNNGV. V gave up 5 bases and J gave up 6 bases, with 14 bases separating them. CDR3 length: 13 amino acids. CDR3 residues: CASSPGALFEQYF. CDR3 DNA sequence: TGTGCCAGCAGCCCGGGCGCCCTCTTCGAGCAGTACTTC.

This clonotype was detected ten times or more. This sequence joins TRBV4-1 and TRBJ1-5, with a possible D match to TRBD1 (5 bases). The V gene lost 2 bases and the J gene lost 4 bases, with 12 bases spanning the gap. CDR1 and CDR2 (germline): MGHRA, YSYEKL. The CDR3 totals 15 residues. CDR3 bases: TGCGCCAGCAGCCAAACAGGTCTTGGTAATCAGCCCCAGCATTTT. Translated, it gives CASSQTGLGNQPQHF.

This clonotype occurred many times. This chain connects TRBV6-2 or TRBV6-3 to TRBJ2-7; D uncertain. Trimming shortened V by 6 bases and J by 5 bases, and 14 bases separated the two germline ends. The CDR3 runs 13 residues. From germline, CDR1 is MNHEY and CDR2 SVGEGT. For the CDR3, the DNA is TGTGCCAGCAGCCCCGATGATACCCACGAGCAGTACTTC. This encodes CASSPDDTHEQYF.

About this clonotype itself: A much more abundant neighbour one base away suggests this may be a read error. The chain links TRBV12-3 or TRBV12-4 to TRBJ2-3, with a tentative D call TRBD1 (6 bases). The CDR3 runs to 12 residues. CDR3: CASASGADTQNF. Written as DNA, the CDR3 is TGTGCCAGCGCCTCAGGGGCCGATACGCAGAATTTT.